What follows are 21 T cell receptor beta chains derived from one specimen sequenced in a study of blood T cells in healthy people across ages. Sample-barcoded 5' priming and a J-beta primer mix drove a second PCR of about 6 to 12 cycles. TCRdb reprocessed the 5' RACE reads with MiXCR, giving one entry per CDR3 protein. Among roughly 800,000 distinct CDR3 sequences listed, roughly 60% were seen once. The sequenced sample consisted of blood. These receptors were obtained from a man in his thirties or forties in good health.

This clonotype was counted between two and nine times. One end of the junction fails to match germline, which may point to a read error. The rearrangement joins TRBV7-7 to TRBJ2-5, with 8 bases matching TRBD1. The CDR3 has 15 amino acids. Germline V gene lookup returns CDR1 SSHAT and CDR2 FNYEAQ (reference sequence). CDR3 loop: CASSLNRGAQETQYF. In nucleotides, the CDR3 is TGTGCTAGCAGCTTAAACAGGGGGGCCCAAGAGACCCAGTACTTC. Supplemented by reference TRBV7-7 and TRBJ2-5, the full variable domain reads GAGVSQSPRYKVTKRGQDVTLRCDPISSHATLYWYQQALGQGPEFLTYFNYEAQPDKSGLPSDRFSAERPEGSISTLTIQRTEQRDSAMYRCASSLNRGAQETQYFGPGTRLLVL.

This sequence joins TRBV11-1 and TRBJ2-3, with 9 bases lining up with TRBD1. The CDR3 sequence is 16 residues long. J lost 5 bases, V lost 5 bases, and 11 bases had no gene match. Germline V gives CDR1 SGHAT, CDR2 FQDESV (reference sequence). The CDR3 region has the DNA TGTGCCAGCAGCCCCTGGACAGGGGATTCGGGAGATACGCAGTATTTT. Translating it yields CASSPWTGDSGDTQYF.

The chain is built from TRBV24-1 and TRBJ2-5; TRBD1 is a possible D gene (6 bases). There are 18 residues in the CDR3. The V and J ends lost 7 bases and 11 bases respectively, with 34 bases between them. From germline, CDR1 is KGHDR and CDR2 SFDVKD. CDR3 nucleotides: TGTGCCACCAGGGACCGTATATATCGAGGGGGAGTAAACAATGAGCAGTACTTC. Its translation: CATRDRIYRGGVNNEQYF.

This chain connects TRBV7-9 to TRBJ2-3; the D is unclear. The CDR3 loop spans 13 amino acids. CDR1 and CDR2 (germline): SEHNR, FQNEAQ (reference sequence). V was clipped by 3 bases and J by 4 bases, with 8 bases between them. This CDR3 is CASSFGRSDTQYF. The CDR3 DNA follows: TGTGCCAGCAGCTTCGGGCGATCAGATACGCAGTATTTT.

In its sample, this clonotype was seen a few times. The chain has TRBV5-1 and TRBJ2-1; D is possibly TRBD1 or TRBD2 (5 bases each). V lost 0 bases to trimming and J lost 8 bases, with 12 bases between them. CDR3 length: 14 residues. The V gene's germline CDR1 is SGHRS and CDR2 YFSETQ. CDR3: CASSLEDVGDEQFF. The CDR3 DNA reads TGCGCCAGCAGCTTGGAGGATGTGGGGGATGAGCAGTTCTTC.

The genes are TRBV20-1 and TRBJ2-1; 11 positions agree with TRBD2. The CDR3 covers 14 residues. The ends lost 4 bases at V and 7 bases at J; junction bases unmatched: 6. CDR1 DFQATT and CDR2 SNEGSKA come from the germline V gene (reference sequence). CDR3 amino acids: CSATLAGGRNEQFF. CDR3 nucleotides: TGCAGTGCTACGCTAGCGGGAGGAAGAAATGAGCAGTTCTTC.

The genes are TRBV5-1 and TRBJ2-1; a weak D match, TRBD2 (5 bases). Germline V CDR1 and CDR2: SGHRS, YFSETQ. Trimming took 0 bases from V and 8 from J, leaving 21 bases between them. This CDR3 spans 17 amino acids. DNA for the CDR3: TGCGCCAGCAGCTTGGCTATAGGCGGCGGGCCGAAGGATGAGCAGTTCTTC. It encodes CASSLAIGGGPKDEQFF.

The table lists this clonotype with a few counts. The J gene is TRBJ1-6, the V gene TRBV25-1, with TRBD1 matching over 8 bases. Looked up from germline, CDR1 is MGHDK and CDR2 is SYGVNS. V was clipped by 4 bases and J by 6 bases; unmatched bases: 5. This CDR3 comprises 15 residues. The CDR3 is CASSARTGINSPLHF. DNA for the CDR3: TGTGCCAGCAGTGCAAGGACAGGGATTAATTCACCCCTCCACTTT.

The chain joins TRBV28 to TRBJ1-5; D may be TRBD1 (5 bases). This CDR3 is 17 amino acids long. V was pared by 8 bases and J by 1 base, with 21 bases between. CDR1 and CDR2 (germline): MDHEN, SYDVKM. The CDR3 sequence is CASANPAQAPSNQPQHF. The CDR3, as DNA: TGTGCCAGCGCGAATCCCGCACAGGCCCCGAGCAATCAGCCCCAGCATTTT.

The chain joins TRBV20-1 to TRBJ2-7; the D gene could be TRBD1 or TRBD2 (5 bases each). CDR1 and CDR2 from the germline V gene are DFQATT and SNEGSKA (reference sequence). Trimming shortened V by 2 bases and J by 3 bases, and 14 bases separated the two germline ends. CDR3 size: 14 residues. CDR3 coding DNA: TGCAGTGCTAGACTAGAGGGACCGAGCTACGAGCAGTACTTC. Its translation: CSARLEGPSYEQYF.

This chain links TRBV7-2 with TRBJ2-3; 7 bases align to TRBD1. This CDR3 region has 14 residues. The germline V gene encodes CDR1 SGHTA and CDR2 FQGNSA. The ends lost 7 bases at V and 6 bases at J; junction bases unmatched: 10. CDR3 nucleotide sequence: TGTGCCAGCAACCCTGGGACAGTTGGGGATACGCAGTATTTT. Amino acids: CASNPGTVGDTQYF. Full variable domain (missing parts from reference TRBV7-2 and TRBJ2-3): GAGVSQSPSNKVTEKGKDVELRCDPISGHTALYWYRQSLGQGLEFLIYFQGNSAPDKSGLPSDRFSAERTGGSVSTLTIQRTQQEDSAVYLCASNPGTVGDTQYFGPGTRLTVL.

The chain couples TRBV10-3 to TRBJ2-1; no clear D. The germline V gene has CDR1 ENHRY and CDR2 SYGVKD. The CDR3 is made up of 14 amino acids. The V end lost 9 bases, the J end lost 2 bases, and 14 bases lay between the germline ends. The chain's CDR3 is CAIQPGVPYNEQFF. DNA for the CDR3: TGTGCCATTCAACCTGGGGTTCCCTACAATGAGCAGTTCTTC.

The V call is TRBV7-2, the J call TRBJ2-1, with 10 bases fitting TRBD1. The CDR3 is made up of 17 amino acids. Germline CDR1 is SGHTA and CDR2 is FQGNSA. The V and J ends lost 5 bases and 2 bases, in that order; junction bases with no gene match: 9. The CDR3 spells CASSPSLTGGAYNEQFF. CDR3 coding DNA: TGTGCCAGCAGCCCCTCCCTGACAGGGGGCGCCTACAATGAGCAGTTCTTC.

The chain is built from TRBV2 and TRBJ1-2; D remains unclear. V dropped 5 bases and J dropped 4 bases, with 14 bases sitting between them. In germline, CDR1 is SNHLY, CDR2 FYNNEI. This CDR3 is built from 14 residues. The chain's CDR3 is CASSIRTESYGYTF. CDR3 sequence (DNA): TGTGCCAGCAGTATCAGAACGGAAAGCTATGGCTACACCTTC.

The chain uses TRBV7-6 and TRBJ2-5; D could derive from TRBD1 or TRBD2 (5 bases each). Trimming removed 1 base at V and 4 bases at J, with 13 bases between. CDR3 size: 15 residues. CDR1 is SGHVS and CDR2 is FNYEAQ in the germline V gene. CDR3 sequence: CASSLGGTRGETQYF. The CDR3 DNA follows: TGTGCCAGCAGCTTAGGAGGGACCCGGGGAGAGACCCAGTACTTC.

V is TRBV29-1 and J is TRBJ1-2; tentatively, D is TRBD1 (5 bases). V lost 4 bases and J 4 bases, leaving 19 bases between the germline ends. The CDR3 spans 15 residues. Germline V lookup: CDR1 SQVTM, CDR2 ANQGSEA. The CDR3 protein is CSVGGGDGTVYGYTF. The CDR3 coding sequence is TGCAGCGTTGGTGGTGGTGACGGGACGGTCTATGGCTACACCTTC.

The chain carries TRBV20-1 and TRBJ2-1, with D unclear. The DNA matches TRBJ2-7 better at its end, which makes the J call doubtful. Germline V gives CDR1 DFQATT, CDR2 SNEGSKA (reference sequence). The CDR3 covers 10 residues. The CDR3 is CSARGHEQYF. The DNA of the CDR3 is TGCAGTGCTAGAGGACACGAGCAGTACTTC.

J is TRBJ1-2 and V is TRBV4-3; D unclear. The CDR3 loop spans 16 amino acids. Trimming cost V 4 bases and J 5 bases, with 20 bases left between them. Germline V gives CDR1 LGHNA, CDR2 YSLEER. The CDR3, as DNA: TGCGCCAGCAGCCCACTCATCGGGGTCTTTTTATATGGCTACACCTTC. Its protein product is CASSPLIGVFLYGYTF.

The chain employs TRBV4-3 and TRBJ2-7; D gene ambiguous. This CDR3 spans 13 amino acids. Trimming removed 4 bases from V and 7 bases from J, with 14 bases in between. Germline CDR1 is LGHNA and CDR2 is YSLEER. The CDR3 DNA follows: TGCGCCAGCAGCCGTCAAGCCGGTCGGGAGCAGTACTTC. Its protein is CASSRQAGREQYF.

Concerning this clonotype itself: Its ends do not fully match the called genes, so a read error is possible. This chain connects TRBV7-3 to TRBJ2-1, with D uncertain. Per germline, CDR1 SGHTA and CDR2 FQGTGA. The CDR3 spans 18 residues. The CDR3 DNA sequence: TGCGCCAGCAGCCCTACCACCACTACTCGTGGTATCTACAATGAGCAGTTCTTC. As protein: CASSPTTTTRGIYNEQFF.

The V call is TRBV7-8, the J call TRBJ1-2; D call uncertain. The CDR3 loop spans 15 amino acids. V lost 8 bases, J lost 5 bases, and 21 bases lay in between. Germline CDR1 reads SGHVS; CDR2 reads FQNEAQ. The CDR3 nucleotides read TGTGCCAGCGGCCCCGGAGCTAAGGGCTCATATGGCTACACCTTC. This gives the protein CASGPGAKGSYGYTF. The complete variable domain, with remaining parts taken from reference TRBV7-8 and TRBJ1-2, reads GAGVSQSPRYKVAKRGQDVALRCDPISGHVSLFWYQQALGQGPEFLTYFQNEAQLDKSGLPSDRFFAERPEGSVSTLKIQRTQQEDSAVYLCASGPGAKGSYGYTFGSGTRLTVV.